A single sample gave rise to the 2 T cell receptor beta chains below, sequenced in a study of blood T cells in healthy people across ages. Primed by a sample-barcoded 5' primer and a J-beta primer mix, a second PCR proceeded for 7 to 11 cycles. Using its own MiXCR run on the 5' RACE reads, TCRdb lists one record per CDR3 protein. This table has about 1.6 million distinct CDR3 sequences, approximately 32% appearing once. Sequenced material: blood. These receptor sequences come from a woman under 40 in good health.

This clonotype was counted only a few times. The chain combines TRBV20-1 with TRBJ2-1; possibly TRBD2 for D (5 bases). This CDR3 comprises 14 residues. V lost 6 bases to trimming and J lost 8 bases, with 20 bases between them. Germline loops: CDR1 DFQATT, CDR2 SNEGSKA (reference sequence). For the CDR3, the DNA is TGCAGTGCGGGAAAGTACGTGCGGGCCGATGAGCAGTTCTTC. It translates to CSAGKYVRADEQFF.

The rearrangement joins TRBV9 to TRBJ2-7; a weak D match, TRBD1 (6 bases). Germline V gene data show CDR1 as SGDLS and CDR2 as YYNGEE. The V and J ends lost 4 bases and 3 bases respectively, with 14 bases between them. CDR3 length: 14 residues. This CDR3 is CASSPLGQNYEQYF. The CDR3 DNA sequence: TGTGCCAGCAGCCCCCTCGGACAGAACTACGAGCAGTACTTC. Full variable domain (remainder filled in from reference TRBV9 and TRBJ2-7): DSGVTQTPKHLITATGQRVTLRCSPRSGDLSVYWYQQSLDQGLQFLIQYYNGEERAKGNILERFSAQQFPDLHSELNLSSLELGDSALYFCASSPLGQNYEQYFGPGTRLTVT.